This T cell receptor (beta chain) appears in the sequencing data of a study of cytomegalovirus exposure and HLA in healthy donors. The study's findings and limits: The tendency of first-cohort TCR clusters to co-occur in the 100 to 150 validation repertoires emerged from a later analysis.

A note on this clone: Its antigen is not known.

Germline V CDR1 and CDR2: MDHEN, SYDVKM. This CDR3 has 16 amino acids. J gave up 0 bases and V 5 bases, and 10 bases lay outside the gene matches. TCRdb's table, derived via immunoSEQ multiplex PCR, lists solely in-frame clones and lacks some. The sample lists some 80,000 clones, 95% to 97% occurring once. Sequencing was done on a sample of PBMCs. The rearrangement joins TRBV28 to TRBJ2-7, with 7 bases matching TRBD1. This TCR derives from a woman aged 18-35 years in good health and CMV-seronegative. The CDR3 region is CASSRIGTVPSYEQYF. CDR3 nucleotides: TGTGCCAGCAGTCGCATCGGGACAGTTCCCTCCTACGAGCAGTACTTC. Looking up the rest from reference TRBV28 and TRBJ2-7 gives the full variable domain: DVKVTQSSRYLVKRTGEKVFLECVQDMDHENMFWYRQDPGLGLRLIYFSYDVKMKEKGDIPEGYSVSREKKERFSLILESASTNQTSMYLCASSRIGTVPSYEQYFGPGTRLTVT.